Listed here are 28 T cell receptor beta chains from one sample, sequenced in a study of CD8 T cells in Susac syndrome. Random hexamers primed reverse transcription of 0.5 to 1 ug RNA. TCRdb ran MiXCR on the immunoSEQ multiplex PCR reads and lists one entry per CDR3 protein. This sample has fewer than 200,000 distinct CDR3 sequences, with roughly nine tenths found just once. Sequenced sample: CD4+ T cells from PBMCs. The receptors here all came from a human donor with Susac syndrome.

About this clonotype itself: A read error may produce the germline difference seen at one junction end. The chain joins TRBV20-1 to TRBJ2-4, with D maybe TRBD1 (6 bases). The CDR3 consists of 13 residues. Germline-derived CDR1 and CDR2 are DFQATT and SNEGSKA (reference sequence). In DNA, the CDR3 is TGCAGTGCGAGAGACAGGACCAAAAACATTCAGTACTTC. Protein product: CSARDRTKNIQYF.

As regards this clonotype: At one end, the junction sequence differs from germline, possibly due to a read error. The V call is TRBV20-1, the J call TRBJ1-6, with D perhaps TRBD1 (6 bases). CDR1 and CDR2 from the germline V gene are DFQATT and SNEGSKA (reference sequence). CDR3 length equals 14 residues. CDR3 DNA sequence: TGCAGTGCTAGACCTCAGGGGCATAACTCACCCCTCCACTTT. This translates into CSARPQGHNSPLHF.

The J gene is TRBJ2-5, the V gene TRBV7-9, with 7 bases that match TRBD2. CDR1 SEHNR and CDR2 FQNEAQ come from the germline V gene (reference sequence). The CDR3 loop spans 13 amino acids. V dropped 4 bases and J dropped 5; count of bases not matched to a gene: 4. The CDR3 nucleotides are TGTGCCAGCAGCTCTGCGGGGGAGGAGACCCAGTACTTC. Encoded protein: CASSSAGEETQYF. Drawing the rest from reference TRBV7-9 and TRBJ2-5, the complete variable domain is DTGVSQNPRHKITKRGQNVTFRCDPISEHNRLYWYRQTLGQGPEFLTYFQNEAQLEKSRLLSDRFSAERPKGSFSTLEIQRTEQGDSAMYLCASSSAGEETQYFGPGTRLLVL.

The V gene is TRBV12-3 or TRBV12-4, the J gene TRBJ2-1, with D possibly matching TRBD2 (5 bases). The CDR3 length is 15 residues. With 6 bases removed from V and 8 bases from J, the gap between germline ends came to 20 bases. CDR3 sequence: CASSPPGSLRDEQFF. CDR3 coding DNA: TGTGCCAGCAGCCCCCCGGGGAGTTTAAGGGATGAGCAGTTCTTC.

V and J are TRBV20-1 and TRBJ1-1; no clear D. This CDR3 spans 14 amino acids. Germline V gives CDR1 DFQATT, CDR2 SNEGSKA (reference sequence). V was trimmed by 1 base and J by 3 bases, leaving 12 bases between them. DNA for the CDR3: TGCAGTGCTAGAGTGGCGGGTCGGCACACTGAAGCTTTCTTT. This codes for CSARVAGRHTEAFF.

V and J are TRBV7-3 and TRBJ1-4; D remains unclear. Germline V lookup: CDR1 SGHTA, CDR2 FQGTGA. Trimming left V 7 bases short and J 2 bases short, with 11 bases between. CDR3 size: 14 residues. CDR3 amino acids: CASIPLDTNEKLFF. The CDR3 coding sequence is TGTGCCAGCATCCCGTTGGACACTAATGAAAAACTGTTTTTT.

CDR3 sequence reads: CATSLGWGLEQYF. The CDR3 region has the DNA TGTGCCACCAGCCTAGGATGGGGGCTCGAGCAGTACTTC. The gene calls are TRBV15 and TRBJ2-7, with a tentative D call TRBD1 (6 bases). The CDR3 covers 13 residues. Germline CDR1 reads LNHNV; CDR2 reads YYDKDF (reference sequence). With 5 bases removed from V and 6 bases from J, the gap between germline ends came to 14 bases.

This chain joins TRBV6-5 and TRBJ2-3, with D tentatively TRBD1 or TRBD2 (5 bases each). The CDR3 is made up of 15 amino acids. The germline V gene has CDR1 MNHEY and CDR2 SVGAGI. Trimming removed 5 bases at V and 1 base at J, with 13 bases between. In DNA, the CDR3 is TGTGCCAGCAGTGCCCTTTGGGGACGCACAGATACGCAGTATTTT. Amino acid sequence: CASSALWGRTDTQYF.

The chain uses TRBV3-1 and TRBJ2-5; 14 bases map to TRBD2. There are 17 residues in the CDR3. V trimming: 3 bases; J trimming: 5 bases; junction bases outside the gene matches: 8. Germline lookup yields CDR1 LGHDT and CDR2 YNNKEL (reference sequence). The CDR3 region is CASSHPGLAGVRETQYF. CDR3 bases: TGTGCCAGCAGCCATCCGGGACTAGCGGGAGTTCGGGAGACCCAGTACTTC.

This chain links TRBV3-1 with TRBJ2-5, with a possible D match to TRBD1 (5 bases). Trimming stripped 4 bases from V and 5 bases from J, with 14 bases between. Germline CDR1 reads LGHDT; CDR2 reads YNNKEL (reference sequence). The CDR3 has 14 amino acids. In DNA, the CDR3 is TGTGCCAGCAGCCCTCCAGGGTTAGAGGAGACCCAGTACTTC. Amino acids: CASSPPGLEETQYF.

The DNA of the CDR3 is TGCGCCAGCAGCTTAGCCACCCGCTACACTGAAGCTTTCTTT. This codes for CASSLATRYTEAFF. The chain combines TRBV5-1 with TRBJ1-1; no clear D gene. Per germline, CDR1 SGHRS and CDR2 YFSETQ. The length of the CDR3 is 14 residues. V gave up 2 bases and J gave up 3 bases, with 11 bases separating them.

This clonotype was seen only once. This chain uses TRBV30 with TRBJ2-1, with D maybe TRBD2 (6 bases). V was cut by 5 bases and J by 7 bases, with 15 bases left in between. From germline, CDR1 is GTSNPN and CDR2 SVGIG (reference sequence). The CDR3 consists of 13 residues. CDR3 sequence: CAWALRGMNEQFF. CDR3 nucleotides: TGTGCCTGGGCCCTCCGGGGGATGAATGAGCAGTTCTTC.

This clonotype was counted once. The gene calls are TRBV5-6 and TRBJ1-2, with D hard to call. V dropped 2 bases and J dropped 2 bases, with 16 bases sitting between them. Germline assignment: CDR1 SGHDT and CDR2 YYEEEE. CDR3 length equals 16 residues. CDR3 nucleotide sequence: TGTGCCAGCAGCTTTAGGTCAGCCAGTGCGAACTATGGCTACACCTTC. Protein: CASSFRSASANYGYTF. Using reference TRBV5-6 and TRBJ1-2 for the parts outside the CDR3, the full variable domain is DAGVTQSPTHLIKTRGQQVTLRCSPKSGHDTVSWYQQALGQGPQFIFQYYEEEERQRGNFPDRFSGHQFPNYSSELNVNALLLGDSALYLCASSFRSASANYGYTFGSGTRLTVV.

This clonotype was found once. The chain is built from TRBV10-3 and TRBJ2-1, with TRBD1 matching 12 bases. The germline gives CDR1 ENHRY, CDR2 SYGVKD. The CDR3 consists of 16 residues. The V gene end was trimmed by 6 bases and the J gene end by 0 bases; junction bases not matched to a gene: 3. As DNA, the CDR3 is TGTGCCATCAGCTGGGGACAGGGGGCCTCCTACAATGAGCAGTTCTTC. Encoded protein: CAISWGQGASYNEQFF.

This chain uses TRBV7-9 with TRBJ2-3; maybe TRBD1 (6 bases). CDR1 and CDR2 (germline): SEHNR, FQNEAQ (reference sequence). The CDR3 covers 18 residues. Trimming removed 6 bases from V and 2 bases from J, with 24 bases in between. This chain's CDR3 is CASRFRTLRDTHTDTQYF. In nucleotides, the CDR3 is TGTGCCAGCAGATTCCGGACGTTAAGGGACACACACACAGATACGCAGTATTTT.

In DNA form, the CDR3 reads TGTGCCAGCAGCTCCCCTGGACAAACCTACAATGAGCAGTTCTTC. It is translated as CASSSPGQTYNEQFF. The chain employs TRBV7-9 and TRBJ2-1, with D possibly TRBD1 on 5 matching bases. Trimming took 4 bases from V and 2 from J, leaving 12 bases between them. The CDR3 is made up of 15 amino acids. Germline CDR1 reads SEHNR; CDR2 reads FQNEAQ (reference sequence).

V is TRBV5-1 and J is TRBJ2-2, with D perhaps TRBD1 (5 bases). V shed 2 bases and J shed 5 bases, with 10 bases lying between them. Germline V gene sequence: CDR1 SGHRS, CDR2 YFSETQ. This CDR3 has 14 residues. CDR3 in DNA: TGCGCCAGCAGCTTAAGACAGACAACCGGGGAGCTGTTTTTT. Its protein product is CASSLRQTTGELFF.

The genes are TRBV14 and TRBJ2-3, with 10 bases that match TRBD2. The CDR3 covers 16 residues. The J segment lost 3 bases and the V segment lost 5 bases, leaving 8 bases of the junction unmatched. Germline V gives CDR1 SGHDN, CDR2 FVKESK. The CDR3 region is CASSYGPSGSTDTQYF. CDR3 nucleotide sequence: TGTGCCAGCAGCTACGGGCCTAGCGGGAGTACAGATACGCAGTATTTT.

The DNA of the CDR3 is TGTGCCGGAACTCAGGGTGGCTGGGAAGGCTACACCTTC. Amino acids: CAGTQGGWEGYTF. This chain joins TRBV30 and TRBJ1-2; D is possibly TRBD1 (5 bases). This CDR3 has 13 residues. CDR1 GTSNPN and CDR2 SVGIG come from the germline V gene (reference sequence). V lost 8 bases to trimming and J lost 8 bases, with 21 bases between them.

The CDR3 coding sequence is TGTGCCAGCAGTCCAGGGGTTTCGGCCTACAATGAGCAGTTCTTC. It yields the protein CASSPGVSAYNEQFF. The rearrangement links TRBV6-1 to TRBJ2-1, with TRBD1 as a possible D gene (6 bases). This CDR3 spans 15 amino acids. Germline values: CDR1 MNHNS, CDR2 SASEGT. Trimming left V 5 bases short and J 2 bases short, with 13 bases between.

The J gene is TRBJ2-5, the V gene TRBV11-3, with 9 bases fitting TRBD1. The length of the CDR3 is 13 residues. J lost 5 bases, V lost 5 bases, and 3 bases had no gene match. Germline V lookup: CDR1 SGHNT, CDR2 YENEEA. This CDR3 is CASSPGTGETQYF. As DNA, the CDR3 is TGTGCCAGCAGCCCGGGGACAGGGGAGACCCAGTACTTC.

This chain links TRBV7-2 with TRBJ1-1; D is undetermined. This CDR3 spans 13 amino acids. The germline V and J ends were trimmed by 5 bases and 6 bases, with 13 bases remaining between them. From germline, CDR1 is SGHTA and CDR2 FQGNSA. Here the CDR3 DNA reads TGTGCCAGCAGCCGAAAGGGTTCAGCTGAAGCTTTCTTT. Its protein is CASSRKGSAEAFF.

The chain employs TRBV29-1 and TRBJ2-5, with TRBD1 identical over 8 bases. Germline trimming cut 7 bases from V and 3 bases from J; bases unmatched to any gene: 7. This CDR3 region has 13 residues. CDR1 is SQVTM and CDR2 is ANQGSEA in the germline V gene. CDR3 coding DNA: TGCAGCGCTGATGGACAGGGAAAAGAGACCCAGTACTTC. This gives the protein CSADGQGKETQYF.

J is TRBJ2-7 and V is TRBV4-1, with D uncertain. V was shortened by 4 bases and J by 8 bases, with 15 bases between the two germline ends. Germline assignment: CDR1 MGHRA and CDR2 YSYEKL. This CDR3 has 13 amino acids. CDR3 nucleotide sequence: TGCGCCAGCAGCCCCATAACCTTTGGAAAGCAGTACTTC. Its translation is CASSPITFGKQYF.

The V call is TRBV6-2 or TRBV6-3, the J call TRBJ1-1; D not resolved. The CDR3 has 15 residues. V shed 0 bases and J shed 1 base, with 9 bases lying between them. CDR1 MNHEY and CDR2 SVGEGT come from the germline V gene. CDR3 DNA sequence: TGTGCCAGCAGTTACTCTCCTGGGTCGAACACTGAAGCTTTCTTT. This codes for CASSYSPGSNTEAFF.

This rearrangement joins TRBV5-1 to TRBJ2-3; D gene ambiguous. CDR3 length: 13 amino acids. Germline CDR1 is SGHRS and CDR2 is YFSETQ. Between the trimmed V and J ends, which lost 6 bases and 1 base, there was a span of 9 bases. The CDR3 here is CASTSRGTDTQYF. CDR3 in DNA: TGCGCCAGCACCTCTCGAGGCACAGATACGCAGTATTTT.

V is TRBV4-2 and J is TRBJ1-5; 9 nucleotides agree with TRBD1. Per the germline V gene, CDR1 is LGHNA and CDR2 is YNFKEQ. J lost 9 bases, V lost 3 bases, and 6 bases had no gene match. CDR3 length: 14 amino acids. The CDR3 loop is CASSQGRTGVPQHF. The DNA of the CDR3 is TGTGCCAGCAGCCAGGGACGGACAGGGGTGCCCCAGCATTTT.

This clonotype turned up a few times. V is TRBV7-2 and J is TRBJ2-3; D remains ambiguous. CDR1 is SGHTA and CDR2 is FQGNSA in the germline V gene. Trimming removed 1 base from V and 6 bases from J, with 8 bases in between. The CDR3 is 13 residues long. CDR3 coding DNA: TGTGCCAGCAGCTTAGAGGTCAGGGATACGCAGTATTTT. This encodes CASSLEVRDTQYF.